This TCR beta chain was recorded in a study of Ad26.COV2.S vaccination and SARS-CoV-2 variants. Looking at the study overall: Sample donor was a member of the COV1001 Ad26.COV2.S trial arm. Whole-study results and caveats: Overall T cell responses may have been underestimated by the analyses of TCR breadth and depth.

This clone appeared a single time. The antigen is unknown. Described treatment: some 19 received Ad26.COV2.S at low or high dose, single or two shots; about 5 received placebo; per-sample allocation not given. Collection of samples fell on day 63 after the first vaccine or placebo injection. The method was immunoSEQ multiplex PCR; TCRdb's version includes in-frame clones alone and lacks a portion of them. Among a few hundred thousand clones listed, approximately 87% were seen once. CDR3 length: 14 amino acids. The V end was cut by 0 bases, the J end by 0 bases, with 5 bases between. Germline loops: CDR1 LGHDT, CDR2 YNNKEL (reference sequence).

This chain joins TRBV3-1 (or the pseudogene TRBV3-2) and TRBJ1-1, with D unresolved. The source is a person aged 18-65 years who received the Ad26.COV2.S COVID-19 vaccine or a placebo. The material was peripheral blood, obtained in a trial of Ad26.COV2.S vaccine versus placebo. The CDR3 spells CASSQDGVNTEAFF. CDR3 DNA: TGTGCCAGCAGCCAAGATGGGGTGAACACTGAAGCTTTCTTT.